The 8 T cell receptor beta chains below were found in one sample sequenced in a study of T cell clonotyping in hematopoietic cell transplantation. Method: immunoSEQ multiplex PCR; TCRdb's copy keeps in-frame clones and lacks some. Of under 45,000 clones in the sample, over 85% were seen once. The time point was: recipient sample about 28 days before transplant, after cytoreduction. The starting material was peripheral blood mononuclear cells, obtained before stem cell transplant. These receptors were collected from a man aged 35 to 55 with chronic myeloid leukemia. Some clones in this sample may be carry-over from other donors' samples.

This clone showed up just once. Germline and junction disagree at one end, which may indicate a read error. The chain recombines TRBV7-2 with TRBJ1-1; D ambiguous. CDR1 SGHTA and CDR2 FQGNSA come from the germline V gene. The CDR3 spans 14 residues. CDR3 sequence: CVSSIDSMNTEAFF. For the CDR3, the DNA is TGTGTCAGCAGCATAGACTCGATGAACACTGAAGCTTTCTTT.

This chain connects TRBV7-9 to TRBJ2-3, with 9 bases fitting TRBD1. Per the germline V gene, CDR1 is SEHNR and CDR2 is FQNEAQ (reference sequence). V trimming: 3 bases; J trimming: 4 bases; junction bases outside the gene matches: 8. CDR3 length: 16 residues. CDR3 sequence: CASSLTGTGRADTQYF. The CDR3 nucleotides are TGTGCCAGCAGCTTGACCGGGACAGGGCGCGCAGATACGCAGTATTTT.

This clone was seen a single time. The chain links TRBV14 to TRBJ2-7; the match to TRBD1 covers 8 bases. This CDR3 has 17 residues. Germline-derived CDR1 and CDR2 are SGHDN and FVKESK. Trimming took 0 bases from V and 3 from J; bases not matched to a gene: 10. CDR3 bases: TGTGCCAGCAGCCAAGATCATGGGACAGGAGGTTACTACGAGCAGTACTTC. The encoded protein is CASSQDHGTGGYYEQYF.

This clone was detected once. V usage is TRBV28 and J usage is TRBJ1-4, with no clear D. This CDR3 is built from 14 residues. V shed 4 bases and J shed 8 bases, with 14 bases lying between them. Germline lookup yields CDR1 MDHEN and CDR2 SYDVKM. The CDR3 loop reads CASSSPLEVEKLFF. In DNA, the CDR3 is TGTGCCAGCAGTTCCCCTTTAGAGGTGGAAAAACTGTTTTTT.

This clone has just a few counts. The sample has other DNA sequences that encode this CDR3 too. The chain joins TRBV10-3 to TRBJ2-1, with a possible D match to TRBD2 (8 bases). Germline CDR1 and CDR2: ENHRY and SYGVKD. Trimming cost V 1 base and J 8 bases, with 21 bases left between them. The CDR3 runs 17 residues. The CDR3 loop is CAISEFPGGQTSDEQFF. In DNA, the CDR3 is TGTGCCATCAGTGAGTTTCCAGGGGGGCAGACTAGCGATGAGCAGTTCTTC.

This chain links TRBV19 with TRBJ1-1, with 8 bases that match TRBD1. With V trimmed by 3 bases and J by 0 bases, 9 bases remained unmatched. The germline V gene has CDR1 LNHDA and CDR2 SQIVND (reference sequence). The CDR3 spans 17 residues. This CDR3 is CASSMTGAGGVNTEAFF. In nucleotides, the CDR3 is TGTGCCAGTAGTATGACGGGGGCAGGGGGCGTGAACACTGAAGCTTTCTTT.

V gene TRBV9 combines with J gene TRBJ1-2, with D unresolved. V was clipped by 3 bases and J by 6 bases, with 12 bases between them. CDR1 and CDR2 (germline): SGDLS, YYNGEE. The CDR3 runs to 13 residues. CDR3 protein: CASSGRVAHGYTF. CDR3 in DNA: TGTGCCAGCAGCGGCCGGGTGGCGCATGGCTACACCTTC.

The V and J genes are TRBV21-1 and TRBJ1-4. TRBV21-1 is a pseudogene. CDR3 length: 14 residues. CDR3: CASRQAGFNEKLFF. The CDR3 DNA reads TGTGCCAGCCGTCAAGCGGGGTTTAATGAAAAACTGTTTTTT.